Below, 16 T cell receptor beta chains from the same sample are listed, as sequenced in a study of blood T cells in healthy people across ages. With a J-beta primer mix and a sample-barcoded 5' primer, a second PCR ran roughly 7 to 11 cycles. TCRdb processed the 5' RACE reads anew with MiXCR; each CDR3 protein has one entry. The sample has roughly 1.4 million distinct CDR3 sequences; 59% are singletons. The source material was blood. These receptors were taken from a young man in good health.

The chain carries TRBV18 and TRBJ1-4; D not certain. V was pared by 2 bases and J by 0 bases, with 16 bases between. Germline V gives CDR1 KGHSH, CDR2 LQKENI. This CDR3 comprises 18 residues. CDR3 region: CASSPFGPETATNEKLFF. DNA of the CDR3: TGTGCCAGCTCACCATTCGGGCCTGAGACCGCAACTAATGAAAAACTGTTTTTT.

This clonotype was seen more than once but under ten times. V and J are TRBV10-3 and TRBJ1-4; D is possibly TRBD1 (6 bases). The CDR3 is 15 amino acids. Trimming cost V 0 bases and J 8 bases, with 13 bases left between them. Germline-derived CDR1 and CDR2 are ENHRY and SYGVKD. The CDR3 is CAISESTGRDEKLFF. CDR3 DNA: TGTGCCATCAGTGAGTCAACAGGGCGGGACGAAAAACTGTTTTTT.

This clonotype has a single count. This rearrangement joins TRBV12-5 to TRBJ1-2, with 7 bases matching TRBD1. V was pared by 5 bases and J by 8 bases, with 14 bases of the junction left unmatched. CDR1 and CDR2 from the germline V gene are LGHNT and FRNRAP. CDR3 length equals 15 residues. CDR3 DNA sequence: TGTGCTAGTGGTCCACGGGACAGCATCTGGGGAGGCTACACCTTC. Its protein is CASGPRDSIWGGYTF.

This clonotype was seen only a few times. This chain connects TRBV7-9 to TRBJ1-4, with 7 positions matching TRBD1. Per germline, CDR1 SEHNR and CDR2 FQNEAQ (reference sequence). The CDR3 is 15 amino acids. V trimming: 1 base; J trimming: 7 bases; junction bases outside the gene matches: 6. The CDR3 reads CASSLVPGQVEKLFF. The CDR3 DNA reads TGTGCCAGCAGCTTAGTTCCCGGACAGGTTGAAAAACTGTTTTTT.

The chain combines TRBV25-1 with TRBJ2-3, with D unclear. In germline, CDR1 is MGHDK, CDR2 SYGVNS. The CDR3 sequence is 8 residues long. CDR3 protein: CARGTQYF. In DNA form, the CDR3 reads TGTGCTCGCGGTACGCAGTATTTT.

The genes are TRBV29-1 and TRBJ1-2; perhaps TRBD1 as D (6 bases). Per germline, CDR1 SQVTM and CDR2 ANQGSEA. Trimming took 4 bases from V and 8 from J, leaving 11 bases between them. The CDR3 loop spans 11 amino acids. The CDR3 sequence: CSVAQGIGYTF. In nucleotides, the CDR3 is TGCAGCGTTGCGCAGGGGATCGGCTACACCTTC.

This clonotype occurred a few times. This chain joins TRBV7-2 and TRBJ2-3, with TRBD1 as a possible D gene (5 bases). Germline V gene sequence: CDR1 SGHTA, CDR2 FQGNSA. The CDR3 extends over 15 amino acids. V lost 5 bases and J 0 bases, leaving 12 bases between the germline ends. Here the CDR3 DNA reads TGTGCCAGCAGCCACAGGTGGCTTAGCACAGATACGCAGTATTTT. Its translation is CASSHRWLSTDTQYF.

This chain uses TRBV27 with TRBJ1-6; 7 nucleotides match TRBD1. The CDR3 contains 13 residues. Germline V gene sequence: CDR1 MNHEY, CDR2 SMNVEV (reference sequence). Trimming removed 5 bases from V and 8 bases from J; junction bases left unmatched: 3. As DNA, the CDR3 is TGTGCCAGCAGTGTTGACAGGGATTCACCCCTCCACTTT. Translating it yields CASSVDRDSPLHF.

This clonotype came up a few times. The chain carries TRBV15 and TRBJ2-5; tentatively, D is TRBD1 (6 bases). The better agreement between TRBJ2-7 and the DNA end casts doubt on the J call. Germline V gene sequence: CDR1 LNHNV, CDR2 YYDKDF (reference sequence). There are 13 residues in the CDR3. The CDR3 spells CATSGNQGSEQYF. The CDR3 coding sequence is TGTGCCACCAGCGGGAATCAGGGGTCCGAGCAGTACTTC.

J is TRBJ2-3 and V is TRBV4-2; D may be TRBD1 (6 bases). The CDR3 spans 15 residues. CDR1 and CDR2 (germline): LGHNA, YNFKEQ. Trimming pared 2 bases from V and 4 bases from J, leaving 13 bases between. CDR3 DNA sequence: TGTGCCAGCAGCCAACCAACTCAGGGGCCAGATACGCAGTATTTT. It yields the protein CASSQPTQGPDTQYF.

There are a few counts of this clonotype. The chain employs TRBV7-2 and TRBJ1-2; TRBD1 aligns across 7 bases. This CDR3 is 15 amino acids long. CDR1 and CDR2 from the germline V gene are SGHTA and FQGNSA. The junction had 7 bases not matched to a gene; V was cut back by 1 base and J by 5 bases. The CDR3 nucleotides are TGTGCCAGCAGCTTAGGGGGAACAGGGGATTATGGCTACACCTTC. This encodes CASSLGGTGDYGYTF.

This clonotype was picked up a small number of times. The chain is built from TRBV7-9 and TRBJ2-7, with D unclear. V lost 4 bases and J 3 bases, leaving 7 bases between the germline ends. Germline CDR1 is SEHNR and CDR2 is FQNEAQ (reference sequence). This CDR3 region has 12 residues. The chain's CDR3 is CASSSSIYEQYF. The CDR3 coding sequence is TGTGCCAGCAGCTCCTCCATCTACGAGCAGTACTTC. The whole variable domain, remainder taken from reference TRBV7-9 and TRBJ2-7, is DTGVSQNPRHKITKRGQNVTFRCDPISEHNRLYWYRQTLGQGPEFLTYFQNEAQLEKSRLLSDRFSAERPKGSFSTLEIQRTEQGDSAMYLCASSSSIYEQYFGPGTRLTVT.

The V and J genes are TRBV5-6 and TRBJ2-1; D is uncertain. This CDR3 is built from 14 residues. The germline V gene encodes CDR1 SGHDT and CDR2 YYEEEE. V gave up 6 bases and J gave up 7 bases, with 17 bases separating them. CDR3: CASIFPTARNEQFF. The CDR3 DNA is TGTGCCAGCATCTTTCCGACTGCTCGGAATGAGCAGTTCTTC.

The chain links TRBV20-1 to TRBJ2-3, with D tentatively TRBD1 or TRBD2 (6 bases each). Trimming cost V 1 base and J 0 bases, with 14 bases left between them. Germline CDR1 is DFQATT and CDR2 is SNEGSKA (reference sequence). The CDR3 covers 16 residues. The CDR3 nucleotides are TGCAGTGCTAGAGCTCCACGGGGGCCGAGCACAGATACGCAGTATTTT. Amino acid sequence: CSARAPRGPSTDTQYF.

CDR3 nucleotides: TGTGCCAGCAGCAGGGTTCATACCGGGGAGCTGTTTTTT. Its translation: CASSRVHTGELFF. J is TRBJ2-2 and V is TRBV21-1. TRBV21-1 is a pseudogene segment. CDR3 length equals 13 residues.

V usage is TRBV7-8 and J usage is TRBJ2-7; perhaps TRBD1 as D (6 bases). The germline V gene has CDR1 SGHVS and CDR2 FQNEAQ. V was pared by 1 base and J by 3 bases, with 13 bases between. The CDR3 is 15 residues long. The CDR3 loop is CASSLDRRGNYEQYF. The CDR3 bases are TGTGCCAGCAGCTTAGATCGCAGGGGCAACTACGAGCAGTACTTC.